This T cell receptor beta chain was recorded in a study of Tregs in tolerant kidney transplant recipients. Worth noting for this clone: Its antigen is not known.

Notes on the study in general: Validation in larger populations is needed because few patients were studied. The most relevant donor-specific Treg TCRbeta repertoire apparently came from expansion with activated donor B cells.

CD4+CD25+CD127- Tregs, CD4+CD25- non-Tregs, CD4 and CD8 cells were sorted. The germline V gene has CDR1 SGHRS and CDR2 YFSETQ. The CDR3 loop spans 15 amino acids. V gave up 4 bases and J gave up 4 bases; unmatched junction bases: 7. Measured with immunoSEQ multiplex PCR; TCRdb has only the in-frame clones, and not every one. This table has over 60,000 clones, roughly 84% appearing once. The sequenced material came from CD4+ T cells from blood. The J gene is TRBJ1-3, the V gene TRBV5-1; TRBD1 matches at 8 bases. The sequence came from a human donor in good health. This chain's CDR3 is CASSIPTGVGNTIYF. For the CDR3, the DNA is TGCGCCAGCAGCATACCGACAGGGGTCGGAAACACCATATATTTT.